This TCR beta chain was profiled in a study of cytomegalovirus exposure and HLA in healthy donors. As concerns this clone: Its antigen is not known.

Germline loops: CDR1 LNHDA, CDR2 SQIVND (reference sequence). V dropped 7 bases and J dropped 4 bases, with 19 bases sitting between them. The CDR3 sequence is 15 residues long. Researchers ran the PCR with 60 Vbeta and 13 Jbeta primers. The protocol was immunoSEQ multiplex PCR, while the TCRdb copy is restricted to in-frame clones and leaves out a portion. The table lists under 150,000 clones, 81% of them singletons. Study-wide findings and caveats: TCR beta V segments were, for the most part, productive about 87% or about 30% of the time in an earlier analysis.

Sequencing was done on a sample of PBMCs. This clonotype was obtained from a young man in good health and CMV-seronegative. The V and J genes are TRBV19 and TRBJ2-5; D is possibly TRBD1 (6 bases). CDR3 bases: TGTGCCAGTAATCCCACACAGGGAGAGGGAGAGACCCAGTACTTC. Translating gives CASNPTQGEGETQYF.